Below, 14 T cell receptor beta chains from the same sample are listed, as sequenced in a study of CXCR3-negative and CXCR3-positive naive CD8 T cells. Study-wide findings and caveats: For CXCR3-positive naive cells, TRB CDR3s were more hydrophobic than those of CXCR3-negative naive cells.

Via 5' RACE with UMI labels, TRB cDNA libraries were prepared. TCRdb reprocessed the 5' RACE reads, with one entry per CDR3 protein and no DNA. The table gives roughly 59,000 distinct CDR3 sequences; the top ten clones make up around 0.7% of it. No antigens are known for them. The source material was naive CXCR3+ CD8+ T cells from blood. The subset denotes: CD45RO-CCR7+CD27+CD95- naive CD8+ T cells expressing CXCR3 (TNR3+). The receptors come from a human donor in good health. Some clones in this sample may be carry-over from other donors' samples.

V usage is TRBV14 and J usage is TRBJ2-6. Germline V gives CDR1 SGHDN, CDR2 FVKESK. The CDR3 contains 16 residues. The CDR3 sequence is CASSQGWASGANVLTF.

The chain carries TRBV21-1 and TRBJ2-7; TCRdb outputs TRBD1, but without DNA this stays unchecked. TRBV21-1 represents a pseudogene. The CDR3 extends over 15 amino acids. CDR3 sequence: CASSKRPGAFYEQYF.

The chain employs TRBV5-1 and TRBJ2-7; the TCRdb call, TRBD2, lacks DNA for checking. In germline, CDR1 is SGHRS, CDR2 YFSETQ. The CDR3 contains 16 residues. The CDR3 protein is CASSLGGQQGAYEQYF.

Here the CDR3 reads CAGERGQFKNIQYF. The rearrangement links TRBV10-3 to TRBJ2-4; the D gene TCRdb calls, TRBD1, cannot be checked with no DNA. The CDR3 is 14 residues long. Germline V gives CDR1 ENHRY, CDR2 SYGVKD.

The chain joins TRBV4-3 to TRBJ1-6. The germline gives CDR1 LGHNA, CDR2 YSLEER. This CDR3 contains 15 residues. The CDR3 protein is CASSQDRGYNSPLHF.

The gene calls are TRBV6-5 and TRBJ2-1; TCRdb selects TRBD2, and the lack of DNA leaves this call unchecked. Germline V lookup: CDR1 MNHEY, CDR2 SVGAGI. This CDR3 is 14 amino acids long. CDR3 protein: CASSYSGGGFEQLF.

CDR3 amino acids: CASSVGQTIYGYTF. The V gene is TRBV9, the J gene TRBJ1-2; the D gene TCRdb calls, TRBD1, cannot be checked with no DNA. The CDR3 is 14 amino acids. CDR1 SGDLS and CDR2 YYNGEE come from the germline V gene.

J is TRBJ2-7 and V is TRBV14; without DNA, the TCRdb call of TRBD1 cannot be checked. The CDR3 extends over 14 amino acids. Germline V gene lookup returns CDR1 SGHDN and CDR2 FVKESK. This chain's CDR3 is CASSHPDRFYEQYF.

The chain links TRBV5-6 to TRBJ2-7; TCRdb indicates TRBD1, and absent DNA this call remains unverified. Looked up from germline, CDR1 is SGHDT and CDR2 is YYEEEE. The CDR3 extends over 15 amino acids. The CDR3 sequence is CASSWSGTEYYEQYF.

The CDR3: CASGLGDAQETQYF. The chain combines TRBV19 with TRBJ2-5; the TCRdb D gene call, TRBD2, has no DNA to confirm it. Germline V gene lookup returns CDR1 LNHDA and CDR2 SQIVND (reference sequence). This CDR3 has 14 residues.

This rearrangement joins TRBV10-1 to TRBJ2-7; TCRdb names TRBD1, which stays unverified in the absence of DNA. The CDR3 is made up of 17 amino acids. CDR1 and CDR2 (germline): WNHNN, SYGVQD (reference sequence). CDR3 sequence reads: CASRPQRGKEGSYEQYF.

This chain links TRBV28 with TRBJ2-1; TCRdb names TRBD1, which stays unverified in the absence of DNA. The CDR3 loop spans 15 amino acids. Germline V CDR1 and CDR2: MDHEN, SYDVKM. This CDR3 reads CASSLGTGSYNEQFF.

The chain recombines TRBV7-3 with TRBJ2-1; TCRdb's D gene call, TRBD1, goes unchecked for lack of DNA. Per germline, CDR1 SGHTA and CDR2 FQGTGA. The CDR3 is 15 residues long. The CDR3 spells CASSLNRGRNNEQFF.

This CDR3 reads CASSPRQETQYF. The chain is built from TRBV28 and TRBJ2-5. Germline lookup yields CDR1 MDHEN and CDR2 SYDVKM. The CDR3 loop spans 12 amino acids.